The 27 T cell receptor beta chains listed next were all sequenced from one sample in a study of blood T cells in healthy people across ages. The authors ran a second PCR of roughly 6 to 11 cycles using a sample-barcoded 5' primer and a J-beta primer mix. MiXCR, applied by TCRdb to the 5' RACE reads, yields one record per CDR3 protein. This sample has 1.6 million or so distinct CDR3 sequences, with roughly 30% found just once. Sequenced: blood. The receptors come from a woman aged 25-40 years in good health.

This sequence joins TRBV9 and TRBJ2-1; 9 bases match TRBD2. CDR3 length: 17 residues. The V segment lost 0 bases and the J segment 4 bases; nucleotides outside the gene matches: 8. Germline loops: CDR1 SGDLS, CDR2 YYNGEE. CDR3 loop: CASSVGGGTSGYNEQFF. In DNA, the CDR3 is TGTGCCAGCAGCGTAGGTGGAGGAACTAGCGGGTACAATGAGCAGTTCTTC.

The table lists this clonotype with a few counts. The chain is built from TRBV7-2 and TRBJ2-1, with 10 bases lining up with TRBD2. Germline CDR1 SGHTA, CDR2 FQGNSA. CDR3 length: 15 residues. V gave up 2 bases and J gave up 9 bases; unmatched junction bases: 7. CDR3 nucleotide sequence: TGTGCCAGCAGCTTAACCGGGACTAGCGCTGTTGAGCAGTTCTTC. Translated, it gives CASSLTGTSAVEQFF.

This clonotype was counted many times. The chain recombines TRBV20-1 with TRBJ2-1; a possible D gene is TRBD1 (5 bases). Germline V CDR1 and CDR2: DFQATT, SNEGSKA (reference sequence). The CDR3 loop spans 12 amino acids. The V end lost 6 bases, the J end lost 6 bases, and 12 bases lay between the germline ends. This chain's CDR3 is CSAQTDINEQFF. The CDR3 nucleotides are TGCAGTGCCCAGACAGACATCAATGAGCAGTTCTTC.

The chain is built from TRBV6-5 and TRBJ1-6; 8 bases fit TRBD1. J gave up 7 bases and V 6 bases, and 5 bases lay outside the gene matches. There are 14 residues in the CDR3. Germline V gene lookup returns CDR1 MNHEY and CDR2 SVGAGI. The CDR3 DNA is TGTGCCAGCAGCTCGGACAGGGACAATTCACCCCTCCACTTT. This encodes CASSSDRDNSPLHF.

The chain carries TRBV5-1 and TRBJ1-2, with D uncertain. The CDR3 runs to 16 residues. The germline CDR1 and CDR2 sequences are SGHRS and YFSETQ. Trimming removed 4 bases from V and 3 bases from J, with 19 bases in between. CDR3 nucleotide sequence: TGCGCCAGCAGCCCCCGGGTTAAGGTTCAGGACTATGGCTACACCTTC. Amino acids: CASSPRVKVQDYGYTF.

The sample holds a few counts of this clonotype. The chain has TRBV21-1 and TRBJ2-7; the table's D call, TRBD2, was not checked against the DNA. TRBV21-1 is a pseudogene. CDR3 length equals 15 residues. DNA for the CDR3: TGTGCCAGCAGCAAAGAACTAGCGGACCCCTACGAGCAGTACTTC. Its protein product is CASSKELADPYEQYF.

The chain carries TRBV5-4 and TRBJ2-3; D is uncertain. Trimming stripped 5 bases from V and 2 bases from J, with 15 bases between. This CDR3 comprises 15 residues. Germline V gene lookup returns CDR1 SGHNT and CDR2 YYREEE (reference sequence). The CDR3 DNA is TGTGCCAGCAGTTCCACGAACTCCTACACAGATACGCAGTATTTT. This encodes CASSSTNSYTDTQYF.

The gene calls are TRBV27 and TRBJ1-1; maybe TRBD1 (5 bases). Deletions cut 2 bases from V and 1 base from J, with 11 bases between. This CDR3 comprises 15 residues. Germline values: CDR1 MNHEY, CDR2 SMNVEV (reference sequence). The CDR3 DNA follows: TGTGCCAGCAGTTTACAGGGAAATAGGAACACTGAAGCTTTCTTT. Translated: CASSLQGNRNTEAFF.

The chain joins TRBV20-1 to TRBJ2-7; D remains ambiguous. The CDR3 is 15 residues long. Germline V CDR1 and CDR2: DFQATT, SNEGSKA (reference sequence). V shed 6 bases and J shed 5 bases, with 23 bases lying between them. This CDR3 is CSANMAARPIHEQYF. As DNA, the CDR3 is TGCAGTGCAAACATGGCGGCCAGGCCGATTCACGAGCAGTACTTC.

This clonotype was seen ten or more times. The CDR3 spells CASSPVVRTDTQYF. CDR3 coding DNA: TGTGCCAGCAGTCCCGTCGTCCGGACAGATACGCAGTATTTT. The rearrangement links TRBV12-3 or TRBV12-4 to TRBJ2-3; no definite D call. The CDR3 contains 14 residues. With 5 bases removed from V and 3 bases from J, the gap between germline ends came to 12 bases.

This rearrangement joins TRBV3-1 to TRBJ1-1; D is possibly TRBD1 (6 bases). CDR1 is LGHDT, CDR2 YNNKEL, per germline (reference sequence). Trimming left V 3 bases short and J 0 bases short, with 8 bases between. The CDR3 consists of 14 residues. CDR3 residues: CASSQGHLNTEAFF. DNA for the CDR3: TGTGCCAGCAGCCAGGGACATTTGAACACTGAAGCTTTCTTT.

There are a few counts of this clonotype. The chain carries TRBV4-1 and TRBJ2-7; 9 bases are a match to TRBD2. Germline CDR1 reads MGHRA; CDR2 reads YSYEKL. The CDR3 consists of 17 residues. The junction had 7 bases not matched to a gene; V was cut back by 1 base and J by 0 bases. In DNA form, the CDR3 reads TGCGCCAGCAGCCAAGTCAATAGCGGGGGATTCTCCTACGAGCAGTACTTC. This codes for CASSQVNSGGFSYEQYF.

As concerns this clonotype: With a much larger clone just one base away, this may be a read error. V and J are TRBV6-1 and TRBJ2-7; no clear D. Germline V gene data show CDR1 as MNHNS and CDR2 as SASEGT. The CDR3 contains 12 residues. CDR3 loop: CASSDPYYEQDF. CDR3 DNA sequence: TGTGCCAGCAGTGATCCGTACTACGAGCAGGACTTC.

For the CDR3, the DNA is TGTGCCAGCAGTCCTAAACTAGCGGGAGTGGGCGATGAGCAGTTCTTC. As protein: CASSPKLAGVGDEQFF. The chain links TRBV28 to TRBJ2-1, with 11 bases fitting TRBD2. The ends lost 5 bases at V and 8 bases at J; junction bases unmatched: 11. Germline values: CDR1 MDHEN, CDR2 SYDVKM. The CDR3 has 16 amino acids.

The V gene is TRBV29-1, the J gene TRBJ2-3; tentative D call: TRBD2 (6 bases). Per the germline V gene, CDR1 is SQVTM and CDR2 is ANQGSEA. The V gene lost 5 bases and the J gene lost 4 bases, with 16 bases spanning the gap. The CDR3 runs to 14 residues. CDR3 nucleotides: TGCAGCGTTTGTGTTCTAGCGCGCCCAGATACGCAGTATTTT. Translated: CSVCVLARPDTQYF.

This clonotype was seen a handful of times. V gene TRBV24-1 combines with J gene TRBJ2-1; D possibly corresponds to TRBD1 (6 bases). This CDR3 comprises 13 residues. Trimming took 6 bases from V and 6 from J, leaving 11 bases between them. The germline CDR1 and CDR2 sequences are KGHDR and SFDVKD. The CDR3 here is CATSQGNSNEQFF. The CDR3, as DNA: TGTGCCACCAGTCAGGGGAATTCCAATGAGCAGTTCTTC.

This clonotype was seen a handful of times. V is TRBV7-6 and J is TRBJ1-1; unclear D gene. CDR3 length: 13 amino acids. V was pared by 0 bases and J by 4 bases, with 6 bases between. CDR1 and CDR2 from the germline V gene are SGHVS and FNYEAQ. The CDR3 DNA reads TGTGCCAGCAGCTTAGCGGAGGGCACTGAAGCTTTCTTT. This codes for CASSLAEGTEAFF. The entire variable domain, with the rest obtained from reference TRBV7-6 and TRBJ1-1, is as follows: GAGVSQSPRYKVTKRGQDVALRCDPISGHVSLYWYRQALGQGPEFLTYFNYEAQQDKSGLPNDRFSAERPEGSISTLTIQRTEQRDSAMYRCASSLAEGTEAFFGQGTRLTVV.

The gene calls are TRBV28 and TRBJ1-1, with D hard to call. V lost 2 bases, J lost 0 bases, and 13 bases lay in between. In germline, CDR1 is MDHEN, CDR2 SYDVKM. CDR3 length: 16 residues. The CDR3 bases are TGTGCCAGCAGTTTAGAGGCCGGGCTAATGAACACTGAAGCTTTCTTT. The encoded protein is CASSLEAGLMNTEAFF.

This chain connects TRBV25-1 to TRBJ2-3; tentatively, D is TRBD1 (5 bases). The germline V gene encodes CDR1 MGHDK and CDR2 SYGVNS. The CDR3 is 15 residues long. Between the trimmed V and J ends, which lost 2 bases and 6 bases, there was a span of 15 bases. The DNA for the CDR3 is TGTGCCAGCAGTGAACGGTTCCAGGGTAGGGATACGCAGTATTTT. It is translated as CASSERFQGRDTQYF. Using reference TRBV25-1 and TRBJ2-3 for the parts outside the CDR3, the full variable domain is EADIYQTPRYLVIGTGKKITLECSQTMGHDKMYWYQQDPGMELHLIHYSYGVNSTEKGDLSSESTVSRIRTEHFPLTLESARPSHTSQYLCASSERFQGRDTQYFGPGTRLTVL.

The chain combines TRBV15 with TRBJ2-5; D unclear. The germline V gene encodes CDR1 LNHNV and CDR2 YYDKDF (reference sequence). This CDR3 region has 16 residues. Trimming cost V 0 bases and J 2 bases, with 13 bases left between them. The CDR3 region is CATSRDKVGGQETQYF. CDR3 nucleotide sequence: TGTGCCACCAGCAGAGATAAAGTGGGCGGACAAGAGACCCAGTACTTC.

V usage is TRBV25-1 and J usage is TRBJ2-3; D remains unclear. V lost 0 bases to trimming and J lost 2 bases, with 9 bases between them. Germline CDR1 is MGHDK and CDR2 is SYGVNS. This CDR3 is built from 15 residues. The CDR3 region has the DNA TGTGCCAGCAGTGAATACTCACAGCCCACAGATACGCAGTATTTT. It specifies CASSEYSQPTDTQYF.

J is TRBJ1-1 and V is TRBV6-1; D gene unclear. CDR1 and CDR2 from the germline V gene are MNHNS and SASEGT. The V end lost 9 bases, the J end lost 0 bases, and 14 bases lay between the germline ends. The CDR3 runs to 14 residues. This chain's CDR3 is CASKTGVMNTEAFF. CDR3 nucleotides: TGTGCCAGTAAAACTGGTGTCATGAACACTGAAGCTTTCTTT.

As regards this clonotype: This may stem from a read error, because a much larger clone lies one nucleotide away. The V and J genes are TRBV29-1 and TRBJ2-7; TRBD2 might be the D (7 bases). Germline CDR1 and CDR2: SQVTM and ANQGSEA. There are 13 residues in the CDR3. CDR3 in DNA: TGCGGCGCCGAGGGGGAGGGACACTACGAGCAGTACTTC. Residues: CGAEGEGHYEQYF.

Turning to this clonotype: It may be a read error: a sequence one base away is much more abundant. V usage is TRBV29-1 and J usage is TRBJ2-7, with D uncertain. Germline CDR1 SQVTM, CDR2 ANQGSEA. V was shortened by 5 bases and J by 5 bases, with 10 bases between the two germline ends. The CDR3 covers 11 residues. CDR3: CSVMFNHEQYF. In DNA, the CDR3 is TGCAGCGTTATGTTTAATCACGAGCAGTACTTC.

The rearrangement joins TRBV7-2 to TRBJ2-3, with D uncertain. The CDR3 runs 14 residues. V was cut by 5 bases and J by 2 bases, with 11 bases left in between. CDR1 SGHTA and CDR2 FQGNSA come from the germline V gene. In DNA, the CDR3 is TGTGCCAGCAGCGGCAAGGTGCCCACAGATACGCAGTATTTT. Protein sequence: CASSGKVPTDTQYF.

This clonotype was detected only a few times. V gene TRBV6-5 combines with J gene TRBJ2-7; 8 bases match TRBD1. Germline-derived CDR1 and CDR2 are MNHEY and SVGAGI. The CDR3 is made up of 13 amino acids. Losses at the gene ends were 11 bases for V and 5 bases for J; bases not matched to a gene: 11. CDR3 sequence: CAAGRTGYNEQYF. CDR3 coding DNA: TGTGCCGCAGGGAGGACAGGGTATAACGAGCAGTACTTC.

The rearrangement uses TRBV20-1 and TRBJ1-2; a weak D match, TRBD1 (5 bases). Trimming removed 8 bases at V and 3 bases at J, with 16 bases between. CDR3 length: 13 amino acids. Per germline, CDR1 DFQATT and CDR2 SNEGSKA (reference sequence). The DNA of the CDR3 is TGCAGTACTACAAGAGGGGCGGACTATGGCTACACCTTC. This codes for CSTTRGADYGYTF.